Here is one T cell receptor beta chain with its context. This entry belongs to a study of blood T cell repertoires in COVID-19. As for the study in general: PBMCs, B-cell-depleted T cells, or T cells were the source of the cDNA or gDNA that made up the material.

Assay used: immunoSEQ multiplex PCR; TCRdb lists only in-frame clones, some missing. The sample shows roughly 330,000 clones, 80% to 90% of them seen only once. Deletions cut 1 base from V and 4 bases from J, with 13 bases between. The CDR3 spans 15 residues. Germline assignment: CDR1 MNHEY and CDR2 SVGAGI. J is TRBJ2-5 and V is TRBV6-5; D might be TRBD2 (7 bases). The sequence was obtained from a woman aged 25 to 39 who had recovered from COVID-19. The sample consisted of PBMCs or T cells enriched from blood (not recorded which). CDR3 in amino acids: CASSYYGGPGETQYF. For the CDR3, the DNA is TGTGCCAGCAGTTACTACGGGGGGCCCGGAGAGACCCAGTACTTC.